This T cell receptor beta chain was recorded in a study of shared clonotypes between healthy human individuals. Study-wide points: Blood alone was sampled, and tissue repertoires likely differ.

To note about this clone: Its specificity is not known.

TCRdb keeps only in-frame clones here, not all; method: immunoSEQ multiplex PCR. The sample holds a few million clones, more than 85% seen once. V lost 4 bases to trimming and J lost 7 bases; unmatched junction nucleotides: 2. Germline V lookup: CDR1 SGHAT, CDR2 FQDESV (reference sequence). The CDR3 runs to 13 residues. The receptor was isolated from a man aged 18 to 29 in good health. Some clones in this sample may be carry-over from other donors' samples. The sequenced sample consisted of naive CD4+ T cells from PBMCs. As for subset: CD45RA+ positively selected. The chain is built from TRBV11-1 and TRBJ1-1; 11 bases are shared with TRBD1. The CDR3 DNA sequence: TGTGCCAGCAGCTGGGGACAGGGGGATGAAGCTTTCTTT. Translating it yields CASSWGQGDEAFF.